These 8 T cell receptor beta chains originate from one sample sequenced in a study of blood T cell repertoires in COVID-19. The table came from immunoSEQ multiplex PCR; TCRdb's copy has only in-frame clones and leaves some out. Here the sample spans under 300,000 clones, about 93% being singletons. Sequencing was carried out using peripheral blood. Receptor source: a man aged 30 to 45 with COVID-19, enrolled during active disease.

V usage is TRBV9 and J usage is TRBJ2-2, with D possibly being TRBD2 (6 bases). The CDR3 is made up of 15 amino acids. The germline V and J ends were trimmed by 0 bases and 2 bases, with 8 bases remaining between them. CDR1 is SGDLS and CDR2 is YYNGEE in the germline V gene. In DNA, the CDR3 is TGTGCCAGCAGCGTAGGCGGGGATAACACCGGGGAGCTGTTTTTT. This translates into CASSVGGDNTGELFF. The full variable domain, its missing parts supplied by reference TRBV9 and TRBJ2-2, is DSGVTQTPKHLITATGQRVTLRCSPRSGDLSVYWYQQSLDQGLQFLIQYYNGEERAKGNILERFSAQQFPDLHSELNLSSLELGDSALYFCASSVGGDNTGELFFGEGSRLTVL.

The rearrangement joins TRBV21-1 to TRBJ2-7; the D segment call TRBD1 is taken from the table without a DNA check. TRBV21-1 is a recognized pseudogene. The CDR3 is 16 amino acids. The DNA of the CDR3 is TGTGCCAGCAGCACCATCACGCAGGGGCGATACTACGAGCAGTACTTC. Protein sequence: CASSTITQGRYYEQYF.

This clone was recorded only once. The V call is TRBV6-4, the J call TRBJ1-6; 9 nucleotides agree with TRBD1. The trim removed 3 bases at V and 6 bases at J, leaving 3 bases unmatched. This CDR3 has 15 amino acids. Germline V CDR1 and CDR2: MRHNA, SNTAGT. Here the CDR3 DNA reads TGTGCCAGCAGTGAAACAGGGGGCGGTAATTCACCCCTCCACTTT. This encodes CASSETGGGNSPLHF.

The chain employs TRBV19 and TRBJ1-2; D is unclear. V was pared by 4 bases and J by 6 bases, with 15 bases between. The CDR3 is 14 amino acids. Germline CDR1 reads LNHDA; CDR2 reads SQIVND (reference sequence). The CDR3 protein is CASSTAIRRNGYTF. The CDR3 nucleotides are TGTGCCAGTAGTACGGCGATTCGGAGAAATGGCTACACCTTC.

V and J are TRBV7-6 and TRBJ2-5; D gene ambiguous. The CDR3 loop spans 15 amino acids. Per germline, CDR1 SGHVS and CDR2 FNYEAQ. V was clipped by 1 base and J by 8 bases, with 17 bases between them. CDR3 nucleotides: TGTGCCAGCAGCTTAGAGGCAGCCGACAAGAGAACCCAGTACTTC. This translates into CASSLEAADKRTQYF.

The rearrangement uses TRBV7-9 and TRBJ1-4, with TRBD1 identical over 7 bases. Trimming removed 4 bases from V and 6 bases from J; junction bases left unmatched: 11. The CDR3 spans 16 residues. In germline, CDR1 is SEHNR, CDR2 FQNEAQ (reference sequence). CDR3 loop: CASSSPRQGYHEKLFF. The DNA of the CDR3 is TGTGCCAGCAGCTCTCCCCGACAGGGTTATCATGAAAAACTGTTTTTT.

CDR3 sequence (DNA): TGTGCCAGCAGGGCCTCGGGGAACACTGAAGCTTTCTTT. Translated: CASRASGNTEAFF. The V gene is TRBV6-5, the J gene TRBJ1-1; D uncertain. The germline V gene has CDR1 MNHEY and CDR2 SVGAGI. This CDR3 has 13 amino acids. Deletions cut 6 bases from V and 1 base from J, with 9 bases between.

The V and J genes are TRBV21-1 and TRBJ2-6; the DNA was not compared with TRBD1, the D call given in the table. TRBV21-1 is flagged as a pseudogene. CDR3 length equals 17 residues. The CDR3 DNA reads as TGTGCCAGCAGCAAAGTGGGCAGGGTCTCTGGGGCCAACGTCCTGACTTTC. It codes for CASSKVGRVSGANVLTF.